The rows below give T cell receptor beta chains drawn from one sample of a study of T cells in Graves' hyperthyroidism and ophthalmopathy. TCRdb redid the calling of the multiplex PCR reads with MiXCR, one entry per CDR3 protein. The sample yields about 560,000 distinct CDR3 sequences, 14% seen once. Material: blood. All receptors derive from a woman in her thirties or forties with Graves' hyperthyroidism. Each CDR3 is given without its conserved first and last residue. Each record gives: V gene, D gene, J gene, CDR3 protein. A D gene is named only where the DNA matches it firmly.

V gene: TRBV2; D gene: NA; J gene: TRBJ2-5; CDR3 protein: ASSETRPGETQY
V gene: TRBV3-1; D gene: TRBD2; J gene: TRBJ2-1; CDR3 protein: ASSQDGTSEQF
V gene: TRBV5-4; D gene: NA; J gene: TRBJ2-1; CDR3 protein: ASSRAITYNEQF
V gene: TRBV12-3/TRBV12-4; D gene: NA; J gene: TRBJ2-7; CDR3 protein: ASSFDWKIYEQY
V gene: TRBV14; D gene: NA; J gene: TRBJ2-7; CDR3 protein: ASSQNHLYEQY
V gene: TRBV7-9; D gene: NA; J gene: TRBJ2-7; CDR3 protein: ASSGLRYEQY
V gene: TRBV3-1; D gene: TRBD2; J gene: TRBJ2-1; CDR3 protein: ASSTRLASTPYNEQF
V gene: TRBV12-3/TRBV12-4; D gene: NA; J gene: TRBJ1-2; CDR3 protein: ASTREGQVAYGYT
V gene: TRBV7-4; D gene: TRBD2; J gene: TRBJ2-1; CDR3 protein: ASSPPSAGVNNEQF
V gene: TRBV13; D gene: NA; J gene: TRBJ2-5; CDR3 protein: ASSSGVLETQY
V gene: TRBV3-1; D gene: NA; J gene: TRBJ2-4; CDR3 protein: ASSRTSGADVNIQY
V gene: TRBV27; D gene: NA; J gene: TRBJ2-3; CDR3 protein: ASSRGDTQY
V gene: TRBV6-1; D gene: NA; J gene: TRBJ1-6; CDR3 protein: ASSPADNSPLH
V gene: TRBV3-1; D gene: TRBD1; J gene: TRBJ2-2; CDR3 protein: ASSAPGQGNTGELF
V gene: TRBV12-3/TRBV12-4; D gene: NA; J gene: TRBJ2-1; CDR3 protein: ASSLYGTRSYNEQF
V gene: TRBV11-2; D gene: NA; J gene: TRBJ2-7; CDR3 protein: ASSNDEQY
V gene: TRBV6-5; D gene: NA; J gene: TRBJ1-2; CDR3 protein: ASSYSPVTVNYGYT
V gene: TRBV7-9; D gene: TRBD2; J gene: TRBJ2-5; CDR3 protein: ASLGGDGETQY
V gene: TRBV7-3; D gene: NA; J gene: TRBJ2-1; CDR3 protein: ASSSTHLSSYNEQF
V gene: TRBV6-5; D gene: TRBD1; J gene: TRBJ2-3; CDR3 protein: ASSYLTGGRADTQY
V gene: TRBV3-1; D gene: NA; J gene: TRBJ2-2; CDR3 protein: ASSQDWGNTGELF
V gene: TRBV28; D gene: TRBD1; J gene: TRBJ2-7; CDR3 protein: ASTGGLTYEQY
V gene: TRBV20-1; D gene: TRBD2; J gene: TRBJ2-1; CDR3 protein: SAPIAGGLNEQF
V gene: TRBV12-3/TRBV12-4; D gene: NA; J gene: TRBJ1-2; CDR3 protein: ASSLARRGGYT
V gene: TRBV20-1; D gene: TRBD2; J gene: TRBJ2-1; CDR3 protein: SASRLAAVNEQF
V gene: TRBV3-1; D gene: TRBD1; J gene: TRBJ1-6; CDR3 protein: ASSQKGALAGNSPLH
V gene: TRBV29-1; D gene: NA; J gene: TRBJ2-7; CDR3 protein: SAAGSYEQY
V gene: TRBV7-3; D gene: NA; J gene: TRBJ2-7; CDR3 protein: ASSLSRAGLHEQY
V gene: TRBV19; D gene: TRBD1; J gene: TRBJ1-2; CDR3 protein: ASSADRGTHGYT
V gene: TRBV2; D gene: NA; J gene: TRBJ1-4; CDR3 protein: ASSVSATNEKLF
V gene: TRBV3-1; D gene: TRBD2; J gene: TRBJ2-3; CDR3 protein: ASSPLAGSDTQY
V gene: TRBV20-1; D gene: TRBD2; J gene: TRBJ2-7; CDR3 protein: RGVSGTPYEQY
V gene: TRBV18; D gene: TRBD1; J gene: TRBJ1-5; CDR3 protein: ASSITGGDSNQPQH
V gene: TRBV5-1; D gene: NA; J gene: TRBJ1-4; CDR3 protein: ASSLEGGKLF
V gene: TRBV19; D gene: NA; J gene: TRBJ2-4; CDR3 protein: ASSSALAKNIQY
V gene: TRBV3-1; D gene: NA; J gene: TRBJ2-3; CDR3 protein: ASSHKRDKGTDTQY